The clone carrying this T cell receptor beta chain was detected a few times. Antigen specificity is unknown. This CDR3 is 18 amino acids long. CDR1 SGHTA and CDR2 FQGNSA come from the germline V gene. The ends lost 5 bases at V and 0 bases at J; junction bases unmatched: 9. RNA was extracted and reverse transcribed into cDNA as the sequencing template. Repertoires were generated with immunoSEQ multiplex PCR, while TCRdb's copy carries only in-frame clones and drops some. The sample holds under 250,000 clones, around three fifths seen once. These data belong to a study of CD8+ T cells in alopecia areata. The study, taken as a whole, reports: Scalp clonality and expanded CD8+ clones among the top 100 were significantly decreased by tofacitinib.

The treatment is: oral pan-JAK inhibitor, 5-10 mg twice daily. V usage is TRBV7-2 and J usage is TRBJ2-3; 12 bases are shared with TRBD2. The sequences come from CD4+ T cells sorted from blood, collected at week 4, from a patient treated with tofacitinib. The source of this sequence is a human donor with alopecia areata. Here the CDR3 DNA reads TGTGCCAGCAGCCCAAAGGGGACTAGCGGGTACAGCACAGATACGCAGTATTTT. This gives the protein CASSPKGTSGYSTDTQYF.